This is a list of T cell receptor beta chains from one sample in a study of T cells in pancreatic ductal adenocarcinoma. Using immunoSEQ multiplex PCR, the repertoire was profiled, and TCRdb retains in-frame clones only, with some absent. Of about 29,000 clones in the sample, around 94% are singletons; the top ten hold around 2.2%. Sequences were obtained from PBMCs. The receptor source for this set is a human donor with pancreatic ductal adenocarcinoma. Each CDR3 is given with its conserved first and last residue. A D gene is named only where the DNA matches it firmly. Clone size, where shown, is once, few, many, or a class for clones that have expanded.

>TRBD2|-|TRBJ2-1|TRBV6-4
CASSGAAGGGNEQFF
TGTGCCAGCAGTGGGGCTGCGGGAGGGGGAAATGAGCAGTTCTTC
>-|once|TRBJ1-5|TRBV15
CATSRGTVPNQPQHF
TGTGCCACCAGCAGAGGAACAGTTCCTAATCAGCCCCAGCATTTT
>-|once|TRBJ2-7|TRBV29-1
CSVDTGSSYEQYF
TGCAGCGTTGATACCGGGAGCTCCTACGAGCAGTACTTC
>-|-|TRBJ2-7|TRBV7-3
CASSFSGSSYEQYF
TGTGCCAGCAGCTTTTCCGGGAGTTCCTACGAGCAGTACTTC
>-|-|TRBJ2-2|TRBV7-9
CASSLVRAGIGELFF
TGTGCCAGCAGCTTAGTCCGCGCCGGGATCGGGGAGCTGTTTTTT
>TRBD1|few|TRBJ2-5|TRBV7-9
CASSAGTEKGRSQYF
TGTGCCAGCTCCGCCGGGACAGAGAAGGGCCGGTCCCAGTACTTC
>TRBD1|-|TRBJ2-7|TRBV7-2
CASSLEAGGRYEQYF
TGTGCCAGCAGCTTAGAGGCAGGGGGTAGGTACGAGCAGTACTTC
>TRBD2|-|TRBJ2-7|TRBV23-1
CASTSLAGAYEQYF
TGCGCCAGCACCAGCCTAGCGGGCGCCTACGAGCAGTACTTC
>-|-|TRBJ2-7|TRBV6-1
CASSVPVRGTYEQYF
TGTGCCAGCAGTGTACCAGTCAGGGGCACCTACGAGCAGTACTTC
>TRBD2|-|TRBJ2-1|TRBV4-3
CASSQEGTSGYNEQFF
TGCGCCAGCAGCCAAGAGGGGACTAGCGGCTACAATGAGCAGTTCTTC
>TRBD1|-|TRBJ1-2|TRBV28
CASSPRDRVTF
TGTGCCAGCAGTCCCCGGGACAGGGTGACCTTC
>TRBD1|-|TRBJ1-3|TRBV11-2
CASSVNRGSGNTIYF
TGTGCCAGCAGCGTAAACAGGGGCTCTGGAAACACCATATATTTT
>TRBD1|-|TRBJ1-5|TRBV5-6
CASSSRDRDNQPQHF
TGTGCCAGCAGCTCCCGGGACAGGGACAATCAGCCCCAGCATTTT